This T cell receptor beta chain stems from a study of T cells in localized non-small cell lung cancer. General study results and limits: Appearance in adjacent lung was seen for a median 57 of the top 100 tumor clones. Longer overall survival associated with higher blood T cell density; shorter survival with higher adjacent-lung clonality. Sequencing covered just one tumor region, so heterogeneity cannot be ruled out. T cell clonality was highest in uninvolved adjacent lung, above tumor.

Assay used: immunoSEQ multiplex PCR; TCRdb lists only in-frame clones, some missing. The table shows about 82,000 clones, with about three quarters occurring only once. CDR1 and CDR2 (germline): LNHDA, SQIVND (reference sequence). The CDR3 spans 17 residues. The V end was cut by 4 bases, the J end by 4 bases, with 22 bases between. With respect to this clone: The antigen is undetermined.

The TCR sequence derives from a man between 35 and 75 years old with stage II squamous cell lung carcinoma. Here the sequenced sample was PBMCs, taken before any cancer treatment. The chain recombines TRBV19 with TRBJ1-2, with D tentatively TRBD1 (5 bases). CDR3 in amino acids: CASSKSWRGKESYGYTF. The CDR3 DNA follows: TGTGCCAGTAGTAAGTCGTGGCGGGGGAAGGAGAGCTATGGCTACACCTTC.